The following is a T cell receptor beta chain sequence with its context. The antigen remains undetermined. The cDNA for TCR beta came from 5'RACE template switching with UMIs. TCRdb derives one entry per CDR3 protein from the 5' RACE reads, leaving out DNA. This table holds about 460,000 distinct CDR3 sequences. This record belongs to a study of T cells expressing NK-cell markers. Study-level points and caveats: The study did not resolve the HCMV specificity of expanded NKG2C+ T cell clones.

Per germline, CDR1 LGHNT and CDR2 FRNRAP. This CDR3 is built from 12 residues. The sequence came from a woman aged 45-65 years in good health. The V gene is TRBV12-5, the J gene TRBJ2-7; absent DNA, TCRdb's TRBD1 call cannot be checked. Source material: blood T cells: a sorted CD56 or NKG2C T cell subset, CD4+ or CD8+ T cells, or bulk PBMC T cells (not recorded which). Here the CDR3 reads CASGFWGIEQYF.